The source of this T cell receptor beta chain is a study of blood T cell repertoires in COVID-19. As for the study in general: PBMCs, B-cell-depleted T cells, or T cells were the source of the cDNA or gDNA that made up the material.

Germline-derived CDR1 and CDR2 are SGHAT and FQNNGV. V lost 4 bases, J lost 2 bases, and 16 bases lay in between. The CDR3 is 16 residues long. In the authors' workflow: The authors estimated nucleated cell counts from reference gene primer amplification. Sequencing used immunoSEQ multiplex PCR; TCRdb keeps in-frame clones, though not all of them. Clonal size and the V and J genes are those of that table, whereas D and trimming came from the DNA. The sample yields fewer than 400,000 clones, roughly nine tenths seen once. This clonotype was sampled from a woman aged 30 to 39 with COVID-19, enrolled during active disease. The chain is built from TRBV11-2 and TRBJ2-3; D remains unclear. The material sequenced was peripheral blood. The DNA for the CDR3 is TGTGCCAGCAGCTCCATACCGACGGAGACCACAGATACGCAGTATTTT. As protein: CASSSIPTETTDTQYF.